Listed below are T cell receptor beta chains from one sample, sequenced in a study of blood T cell repertoires in COVID-19. The protocol was immunoSEQ multiplex PCR, while the TCRdb copy is restricted to in-frame clones and leaves out a portion. The data contain about 110,000 clones, roughly 84% of them singletons. Material for sequencing was peripheral blood. The receptors stem from an elderly woman with active or convalescent COVID-19. CDR3s include the opening cysteine and the closing phenylalanine or tryptophan. Fields, in order: J gene, V gene, D gene, clone size, CDR3 length, CDR3 protein, CDR3 DNA. D genes are given only for firm matches. A row's size may be missing; if present it is once, few, many or a size class.

j_gene: TRBJ2-5; v_gene: TRBV29-1; d_gene: -; abundance: -; len: 10; CDR3aa: CSGSRETQYF; CDR3nt: TGCAGCGGTTCTAGGGAGACCCAGTACTTC
j_gene: TRBJ2-2; v_gene: TRBV7-3; d_gene: -; abundance: -; len: 16; CDR3aa: CASSYGTGANTGELFF; CDR3nt: TGTGCCAGCAGCTACGGGACGGGGGCGAACACCGGGGAGCTGTTTTTT
j_gene: TRBJ2-1; v_gene: TRBV23-1; d_gene: TRBD2; abundance: -; len: 22; CDR3aa: CASSHNRSTSGSPPEKGNEQFF; CDR3nt: TGCGCCAGCAGCCACAATCGGTCGACTAGCGGGAGTCCACCCGAAAAGGGCAATGAGCAGTTCTTC
j_gene: TRBJ2-2; v_gene: TRBV15; d_gene: -; abundance: -; len: 15; CDR3aa: CATSAYRVSSGELFF; CDR3nt: TGTGCCACCAGCGCGTACAGGGTGTCTTCCGGGGAGCTGTTTTTT
j_gene: TRBJ2-7; v_gene: TRBV3-1/TRBV3-2; d_gene: TRBD2; abundance: -; len: 13; CDR3aa: CASSQGGVDEQYF; CDR3nt: TGTGCCAGCAGCCAGGGAGGGGTTGACGAGCAGTACTTC
j_gene: TRBJ2-3; v_gene: TRBV7-9; d_gene: TRBD2; abundance: few; len: 15; CDR3aa: CASSSGGLAGDTQYF; CDR3nt: TGTGCCAGCAGCTCCGGAGGACTAGCCGGAGATACGCAGTATTTT
j_gene: TRBJ1-6; v_gene: TRBV6-5; d_gene: TRBD1; abundance: -; len: 15; CDR3aa: CASRPGGLGNSPLHF; CDR3nt: TGTGCCAGCAGGCCAGGGGGCTTGGGTAATTCACCCCTCCACTTT
j_gene: TRBJ2-5; v_gene: TRBV5-1; d_gene: TRBD2; abundance: -; len: 18; CDR3aa: CASSGGLAGGPVPETQYF; CDR3nt: TGCGCCAGCAGCGGCGGACTAGCGGGAGGGCCTGTACCCGAGACCCAGTACTTC
j_gene: TRBJ1-4; v_gene: TRBV5-6; d_gene: -; abundance: -; len: 15; CDR3aa: CASSSRQAFNEKLFF; CDR3nt: TGTGCCAGCAGCTCCCGACAGGCCTTTAATGAAAAACTGTTTTTT
j_gene: TRBJ2-2; v_gene: TRBV5-1; d_gene: TRBD1; abundance: -; len: 15; CDR3aa: CASSPWTGDTGELFF; CDR3nt: TGCGCCAGCAGCCCATGGACAGGGGACACCGGGGAGCTGTTTTTT
j_gene: TRBJ1-2; v_gene: TRBV18; d_gene: TRBD1; abundance: few; len: 15; CDR3aa: CASSRNSGGDYGYTF; CDR3nt: TGTGCCAGCTCACGGAACTCAGGGGGCGACTATGGCTACACCTTC
j_gene: TRBJ1-1; v_gene: TRBV5-6; d_gene: TRBD1; abundance: -; len: 13; CDR3aa: CASSLGTGIEAFF; CDR3nt: TGTGCCAGCAGCCTCGGGACAGGTATTGAAGCTTTCTTT
j_gene: TRBJ2-1; v_gene: TRBV20-1; d_gene: -; abundance: -; len: 11; CDR3aa: CSAFTDNEQFF; CDR3nt: TGCAGTGCTTTTACTGACAATGAGCAGTTCTTC